This TCR beta chain was recorded in a study of blood T cell repertoires in COVID-19 (dated by TCRdb to 2020 to 2022). Broadly, across the study: Samples covering the acute and convalescent phases of COVID-19 were provided by collaborators in the United States, Italy and Spain. Where HLA class I and class II types were available, the types were taken from metadata supplied by the sample provider, not from assay-based typing. Nearly every sample came with metadata listing a de-identified subject ID, COVID-19 status, age in years and sex. The prospective study material was composed of cDNA or gDNA derived from T cells, B-cell-depleted T cells, or PBMCs. Samples came from the ongoing ImmuneRACE study (first 160 participants) plus 1,254 subjects from 6 global collaborators. The repertoires were released in a freely available public database intended as a resource for research on the immune response to SARS-CoV-2. Deeply sampled blood TCRbeta repertoires from subjects exposed to, actively infected with, or recovered from COVID-19 were included in the dataset.

Worth noting for this clone: Its recognized antigen is unknown. Base qualities are not provided; no much larger clone lies one nucleotide away.

Study-level results and caveats: The quantity of clinical and demographic metadata differed by source and by participant and was supplied without curation.

The collaborating institutions used their own protocols to collect whole blood in K2EDTA tubes. For TCRbeta analysis, collaborators shipped samples in one of three forms: frozen whole blood, isolated PBMCs, or DNA extracted from either of those sample types. TCRbeta CDR3 regions were amplified from genomic DNA using the immunoSEQ Assay, a bias-controlled multiplex PCR. In the authors' own workflow: The number of nucleated cells in each sample was estimated by amplification of reference gene primers within the assay. Sequence reads were collapsed and filtered to measure the absolute abundance of every unique TCRbeta CDR3 rearrangement. For each sample, productive Simpson clonality was calculated as the square root of Simpson's diversity index across productive rearrangements. TCRdb took this table from immuneACCESS and kept in-frame rearrangements with V and J called. Such tables lack part of the clones; where checked against another copy, unresolved V genes explain under half of the gap, and the rest is unexplained. Clonal size and the V and J genes are those of that table, whereas D and trimming came from the DNA. The sample table lists fewer than 55,000 clones, 84% of them with a count of one. The top ten clonotypes cover around 1.4% of the sample.

This receptor was identified in a man aged 45-65 years with acute or convalescent COVID-19. Sequenced sample: peripheral blood.

The CDR3 has the sequence CASSSDGLGYNEQFF. The DNA is TGTGCCAGCAGCTCCGACGGACTCGGCTACAATGAGCAGTTCTTC. The chain is encoded by TRBV7-8 joined to TRBJ2-1, with TRBD2 tentatively as D gene (5 bases match). Including cysteine and phenylalanine, the CDR3 has 15 amino acids. Here the CDR3 DNA is all that survives: 45 bases in frame from base 1. V lost 4 bases and J lost 3 bases; the stretch between them is 13 bases long. CDR1 and CDR2, per the germline V gene, are SGHVS and FQNEAQ.